These 28 T cell receptor beta chains share one sample of origin, sequenced in a study of human T cells and chemical hapten exposure. TCRdb analysed the RACE reads with MiXCR anew, one entry per CDR3 protein. The data hold 340,000 or so distinct CDR3 sequences, with around 7% observed a single time. Described time point: patch test 1, 2 weeks after DPC sensitization. The treatment: therapeutic diphenylcyclopropenone sensitization with weekly scalp DPC. Here the sequenced sample was whole blood, taken in connection with sensitization to the hapten diphenylcyclopropenone (DPC). The receptors were gathered from a woman aged 18-29 years with alopecia areata. Some clones in this sample may be carry-over from other donors' samples.

This clonotype has more than one count but fewer than ten. The chain links TRBV29-1 to TRBJ1-2, with TRBD1 as a possible D gene (6 bases). The CDR3 runs to 14 residues. Trimming took off 3 bases at V and 4 bases at J, with 15 bases between the two ends. Germline V gives CDR1 SQVTM, CDR2 ANQGSEA. The CDR3 coding sequence is TGCAGCGTTGACGGTAGACAGGTAGTCTATGGCTACACCTTC. This gives the protein CSVDGRQVVYGYTF.

In its sample, this clonotype was seen many times. This rearrangement joins TRBV27 to TRBJ2-3; D is possibly TRBD1 or TRBD2 (6 bases each). The CDR3 contains 16 residues. The V and J ends lost 6 bases and 0 bases respectively, with 16 bases between them. The germline gives CDR1 MNHEY, CDR2 SMNVEV (reference sequence). For the CDR3, the DNA is TGTGCCAGCAGGGGATACAGGGAGGTTAGCACAGATACGCAGTATTTT. Residues: CASRGYREVSTDTQYF.

This clonotype appeared many times. V is TRBV3-1 and J is TRBJ1-2; 8 nucleotides align to TRBD1. V lost 3 bases and J lost 4; bases outside the gene matches: 7. Germline CDR1 LGHDT, CDR2 YNNKEL (reference sequence). This CDR3 region has 15 residues. CDR3 sequence reads: CASSHSGGAGYGYTF. CDR3 DNA: TGTGCCAGCAGCCACTCAGGGGGCGCGGGCTATGGCTACACCTTC.

V and J are TRBV10-3 and TRBJ1-2; D may be TRBD1 (6 bases). Trimming took 7 bases from V and 4 from J, leaving 19 bases between them. Germline-derived CDR1 and CDR2 are ENHRY and SYGVKD. The CDR3 is 15 residues long. CDR3 coding DNA: TGTGCCATCACCGCGGGACCGGGACAAATCTATGGCTACACCTTC. As protein: CAITAGPGQIYGYTF.

This clonotype was counted at least ten times. The chain is built from TRBV11-1 and TRBJ2-1; 9 bases are a match to TRBD1. From germline, CDR1 is SGHAT and CDR2 FQDESV (reference sequence). The CDR3 is made up of 14 amino acids. V gave up 5 bases and J gave up 8 bases; unmatched junction bases: 7. This chain's CDR3 is CASSPGQGRDEQFF. The CDR3 nucleotides read TGTGCCAGCAGCCCCGGACAGGGGAGGGATGAGCAGTTCTTC.

The chain has TRBV20-1 and TRBJ2-1; TRBD2 matches 8 bases. The CDR3 loop spans 14 amino acids. Germline lookup yields CDR1 DFQATT and CDR2 SNEGSKA (reference sequence). The junction had 11 bases not matched to a gene; V was cut back by 6 bases and J by 7 bases. CDR3 sequence reads: CSASHPGGANEQFF. Here the CDR3 DNA reads TGCAGTGCCTCCCACCCCGGGGGGGCAAATGAGCAGTTCTTC.

The CDR3 loop is CSARRGVSTDTQYF. DNA of the CDR3: TGCAGTGCTCGTCGGGGGGTAAGCACAGATACGCAGTATTTT. The V gene is TRBV20-1, the J gene TRBJ2-3, with 7 bases fitting TRBD2. The CDR3 is made up of 14 amino acids. Looked up from germline, CDR1 is DFQATT and CDR2 is SNEGSKA (reference sequence). The V segment lost 5 bases and the J segment 0 bases; nucleotides outside the gene matches: 5.

This sequence joins TRBV27 and TRBJ2-7; no clear D gene. CDR1 and CDR2 from the germline V gene are MNHEY and SMNVEV (reference sequence). Trimming stripped 5 bases from V and 3 bases from J, with 11 bases between. The CDR3 sequence is 13 residues long. The CDR3 nucleotides read TGTGCCAGCAGTCCTGGGATCTTCTACGAGCAGTACTTC. Residues: CASSPGIFYEQYF.

The genes are TRBV12-3 or TRBV12-4 and TRBJ1-3, with D hard to call. The V end lost 6 bases, the J end lost 8 bases, and 14 bases lay between the germline ends. CDR3 length: 13 residues. CDR3 sequence (DNA): TGTGCCAGCAGCTGGGCCCCGGCGGACACCATATATTTT. This translates into CASSWAPADTIYF.

This clonotype was seen a handful of times. The chain couples TRBV27 to TRBJ2-3; 15 bases map to TRBD2. The germline CDR1 and CDR2 sequences are MNHEY and SMNVEV (reference sequence). The V gene end was trimmed by 11 bases and the J gene end by 0 bases; junction bases not matched to a gene: 15. The CDR3 is 19 residues long. The CDR3 region has the DNA TGTGCCGGCCCGGGACTAGCGGGGGGCAGAGCTATTAGCACAGATACGCAGTATTTT. Its translation: CAGPGLAGGRAISTDTQYF.

This clonotype was picked up a small number of times. This sequence joins TRBV7-2 and TRBJ1-3; D remains ambiguous. Deletions cut 5 bases from V and 4 bases from J, with 12 bases between. This CDR3 contains 14 residues. The germline gives CDR1 SGHTA, CDR2 FQGNSA. In nucleotides, the CDR3 is TGTGCCAGCAGCCTAATGAATCGCGGAAACACCATATATTTT. Residues: CASSLMNRGNTIYF.

The gene calls are TRBV7-9 and TRBJ2-1, with D uncertain. The CDR3 is 13 amino acids. Trimming took off 5 bases at V and 9 bases at J, with 14 bases between the two ends. The germline CDR1 and CDR2 sequences are SEHNR and FQNEAQ (reference sequence). CDR3: CASSPLTVGEQFF. Here the CDR3 DNA reads TGTGCCAGCAGCCCCCTAACGGTGGGTGAGCAGTTCTTC.

There are a few counts of this clonotype. This chain connects TRBV21-1 to TRBJ1-6. TRBV21-1 is given as a pseudogene. The CDR3 has 18 residues. The CDR3 spells CASSKVRERSSYNSPLHF. The CDR3 nucleotides read TGTGCCAGCAGCAAAGTAAGGGAACGGAGCTCCTATAATTCACCCCTCCACTTT.

This clonotype has more than one count but fewer than ten. The chain links TRBV7-9 to TRBJ1-1; D is unresolved. CDR3 length: 14 residues. V gave up 2 bases and J gave up 4 bases, with 11 bases separating them. Germline CDR1 is SEHNR and CDR2 is FQNEAQ (reference sequence). CDR3 sequence reads: CASSLSTGSTEAFF. The CDR3 DNA follows: TGTGCCAGCAGCTTATCCACGGGGAGCACTGAAGCTTTCTTT.

This clonotype was recorded a few times. The chain employs TRBV5-1 and TRBJ1-4; D gene ambiguous. Between the trimmed V and J ends, which lost 0 bases and 1 base, there was a span of 7 bases. The CDR3 totals 15 residues. Germline loops: CDR1 SGHRS, CDR2 YFSETQ. CDR3 nucleotides: TGCGCCAGCAGCTTGGTTGGCGGAACTAATGAAAAACTGTTTTTT. Translating it yields CASSLVGGTNEKLFF.

In this sample, this clonotype turned up many times. V is TRBV3-1 and J is TRBJ2-7; D remains unclear. With 5 bases removed from V and 7 bases from J, the gap between germline ends came to 18 bases. The CDR3 extends over 14 amino acids. The germline V gene encodes CDR1 LGHDT and CDR2 YNNKEL (reference sequence). The CDR3 DNA follows: TGTGCCAGCAGCGGGTCCCGAGGCGCGGTGGAGCAGTACTTC. Translating gives CASSGSRGAVEQYF.

This clonotype was found many times. The CDR3 is CSARTGEPHEQYF. CDR3 bases: TGCAGTGCTCGGACAGGGGAACCCCACGAGCAGTACTTC. J is TRBJ2-7 and V is TRBV20-1; the match to TRBD1 covers 9 bases. The CDR3 is 13 residues long. The germline CDR1 and CDR2 sequences are DFQATT and SNEGSKA (reference sequence). With V trimmed by 5 bases and J by 5 bases, 7 bases remained unmatched.

This clonotype was seen a handful of times. The chain is built from TRBV7-9 and TRBJ2-7, with 9 bases fitting TRBD1. J was trimmed by 6 bases and V by 6 bases; bases with no gene match: 9. This CDR3 is built from 14 residues. Per the germline V gene, CDR1 is SEHNR and CDR2 is FQNEAQ (reference sequence). The CDR3 is CASRPGTGFSEQYF. CDR3 coding DNA: TGTGCCAGCAGGCCAGGGACAGGGTTTTCCGAGCAGTACTTC.

This chain joins TRBV5-1 and TRBJ2-7; the match to TRBD1 covers 9 bases. The CDR3 length is 18 residues. CDR1 is SGHRS and CDR2 is YFSETQ in the germline V gene. V trimming: 1 base; J trimming: 2 bases; junction bases outside the gene matches: 13. Here the CDR3 DNA reads TGCGCCAGCAGCTTGTTAAGGTCGGGACAGGGCACAACCTACGAGCAGTACTTC. Its protein is CASSLLRSGQGTTYEQYF.

The chain employs TRBV15 and TRBJ2-7; D perhaps matches TRBD1 (5 bases). Germline assignment: CDR1 LNHNV and CDR2 YYDKDF (reference sequence). CDR3 length: 14 residues. Trimming removed 0 bases from V and 6 bases from J, with 12 bases in between. The CDR3 nucleotides read TGTGCCACCAGCAGAGATAAGGGGTTCGGCGAGCAGTACTTC. Its translation is CATSRDKGFGEQYF.

This sequence joins TRBV5-1 and TRBJ2-3, with TRBD2 matching 8 bases. The CDR3 contains 13 residues. Germline loops: CDR1 SGHRS, CDR2 YFSETQ. J gave up 6 bases and V 4 bases, and 4 bases lay outside the gene matches. Written as DNA, the CDR3 is TGCGCCAGCAGCCGGACTAGCCCGGATACGCAGTATTTT. Translating it yields CASSRTSPDTQYF.

The genes are TRBV9 and TRBJ2-7; 8 bases align to TRBD1. The germline V gene has CDR1 SGDLS and CDR2 YYNGEE. The CDR3 totals 15 residues. V was pared by 2 bases and J by 1 base, with 5 bases of the junction left unmatched. The CDR3 DNA follows: TGTGCCAGCAGCGTTGGGACAGGACCATCCTACGAGCAGTACTTC. Protein: CASSVGTGPSYEQYF. The whole variable domain, remainder taken from reference TRBV9 and TRBJ2-7, is DSGVTQTPKHLITATGQRVTLRCSPRSGDLSVYWYQQSLDQGLQFLIQYYNGEERAKGNILERFSAQQFPDLHSELNLSSLELGDSALYFCASSVGTGPSYEQYFGPGTRLTVT.

This clonotype was detected only a few times. The chain links TRBV18 to TRBJ1-5; possibly TRBD1 for D (5 bases). Germline V CDR1 and CDR2: KGHSH, LQKENI. Trimming removed 3 bases from V and 2 bases from J, with 11 bases in between. The CDR3 length is 15 residues. This CDR3 is CASSPQGEGNQPQHF. The CDR3 nucleotides are TGTGCCAGCTCACCCCAGGGTGAGGGCAATCAGCCCCAGCATTTT. Variable domain in full (rest from reference TRBV18 and TRBJ1-5): NAGVMQNPRHLVRRRGQEARLRCSPMKGHSHVYWYRQLPEEGLKFMVYLQKENIIDESGMPKERFSAEFPKEGPSILRIQQVVRGDSAAYFCASSPQGEGNQPQHFGDGTRLSIL.

The chain uses TRBV4-1 and TRBJ1-2; 7 positions match TRBD1. Looked up from germline, CDR1 is MGHRA and CDR2 is YSYEKL. With 0 bases clipped from V and 6 bases from J, the junction kept 4 bases outside the gene matches. The CDR3 contains 14 residues. The CDR3, as DNA: TGCGCCAGCAGCCAAGAGGACAGGAAAAATGGCTACACCTTC. It translates to CASSQEDRKNGYTF.

The V gene is TRBV6-5, the J gene TRBJ1-1, with D possibly matching TRBD1 (6 bases). Germline CDR1 MNHEY, CDR2 SVGAGI. Trimming took off 6 bases at V and 6 bases at J, with 23 bases between the two ends. This CDR3 is 16 amino acids long. The CDR3 DNA reads TGTGCCAGCAGCGAAGGCCTAGGGGGGGAAGTTTCTGAAGCTTTCTTT. Encoded protein: CASSEGLGGEVSEAFF.

The chain uses TRBV11-2 and TRBJ1-4; D remains ambiguous. The V gene's germline CDR1 is SGHAT and CDR2 FQNNGV. The CDR3 spans 11 residues. Trimming removed 5 bases from V and 6 bases from J, with 4 bases in between. The CDR3 loop reads CASSIDEKLFF. The CDR3 bases are TGTGCCAGCAGCATTGATGAAAAACTGTTTTTT.

This clonotype occurred many times. The gene calls are TRBV7-2 and TRBJ2-1, with D hard to call. With 3 bases removed from V and 10 bases from J, the gap between germline ends came to 1 base. Germline V lookup: CDR1 SGHTA, CDR2 FQGNSA. The CDR3 contains 9 residues. The CDR3: CASSLEQFF. CDR3 sequence (DNA): TGTGCCAGCAGCTTGGAGCAGTTCTTC.

This clonotype showed up just a few times. The gene calls are TRBV5-1 and TRBJ1-4; 9 nucleotides agree with TRBD1. CDR1 SGHRS and CDR2 YFSETQ come from the germline V gene. The junction had 6 bases not matched to a gene; V was cut back by 4 bases and J by 8 bases. The CDR3 has 14 amino acids. CDR3 coding DNA: TGCGCCAGCAGCGGAAGGACAGGGGAGGAAAAACTGTTTTTT. Its protein product is CASSGRTGEEKLFF.